The sequence of this T cell receptor beta chain was determined in a study of blood T cell repertoires in COVID-19. About the research overall: Spain, Italy and the United States supplied samples that represented acute and convalescent COVID-19. Nucleic acid was either cDNA or gDNA, and it came from T cells, B-cell-depleted T cells, or PBMCs.

Produced via immunoSEQ multiplex PCR; TCRdb's table is partial and in-frame only. The sample records about 34,000 clones, 80% being singletons. The CDR3 contains 17 residues. The V end lost 2 bases, the J end lost 4 bases, and 17 bases lay between the germline ends. Germline V lookup: CDR1 MGHRA, CDR2 YSYEKL. The genes are TRBV4-1 and TRBJ1-4; D is perhaps TRBD1 (5 bases). Sequenced material: peripheral blood. This TCR derives from a man older than 75 with acute or convalescent COVID-19. This chain's CDR3 is CASSQRNNGGGNEKLFF. Here the CDR3 DNA reads TGCGCCAGCAGCCAACGAAACAATGGGGGAGGTAATGAAAAACTGTTTTTT.